Listed below are T cell receptor beta chains from one sample, sequenced in a study of T cells of healthy individuals. TCRdb reprocessed the 5' RACE reads with MiXCR, giving one entry per CDR3 protein. The repertoire holds around 63,000 distinct CDR3 sequences, roughly 17% seen once, with around 4.7% in the top ten. The receptor source for this set is a human donor in good health. The CDR3 runs from the conserved cysteine through the conserved F or W.

J	V	CDR3
TRBJ1-1	TRBV29-1	CSVDNLRGQGVSEAFF
TRBJ2-5	TRBV9	CASTSSPGVGETQYF
TRBJ2-7	TRBV7-2	CASSRISLGRRSYEQYF
TRBJ1-5	TRBV27	CASSLVVGRPQHF
TRBJ1-4	TRBV7-9	CASSLVGEKLFF
TRBJ2-1	TRBV6-5	CASSYSGVAGGREQFF
TRBJ1-1	TRBV29-1	CSVYPITGGRFTEAFF
TRBJ2-1	TRBV6-5	CASSNYRNEQFF
TRBJ1-4	TRBV20-1	CSAGDRVKLFF
TRBJ1-6	TRBV5-1	CASGLAAGGESLLHF
TRBJ2-5	TRBV28	CASSSGGNGQETQYF
TRBJ1-4	TRBV12-3/TRBV12-4	CASRPSLDREDNEKLFF
TRBJ1-4	TRBV6-5	CASSPIEGAKLFF
TRBJ1-2	TRBV29-1	CSGMDRGTQEGYTF
TRBJ2-4	TRBV4-3	CASSQDGLAGEAKNIQYF
TRBJ1-6	TRBV11-1	CASSRQGISPLHF
TRBJ2-1	TRBV27	CASRGPGPGSYNEQFF
TRBJ2-4	TRBV3-1	CASSHRFRDRASDIQYF
TRBJ1-4	TRBV20-1	CSAMTGGDEKLFF
TRBJ1-3	TRBV5-6	CASRPQGRGYTIYF
TRBJ1-6	TRBV7-4	CASSLYWLVGNSPLHF
TRBJ2-5	TRBV5-4	CASSPGQGLLETQYF
TRBJ2-7	TRBV20-1	CSARVGPYEQYF
TRBJ2-3	TRBV5-1	CASSSTPSGTTDTQYF
TRBJ2-3	TRBV6-5	CASRGTVTDTQYF
TRBJ2-3	TRBV7-8	CASSLVEASGMVTDTQYF
TRBJ1-5	TRBV5-1	CASSPGGGSGNQPQHF
TRBJ1-4	TRBV5-1	CASSLEGGYNEKLFF
TRBJ1-6	TRBV25-1	CASSDGGSYNSPLHF
TRBJ1-5	TRBV5-6	CASSLTGYGNQPQHF
TRBJ1-5	TRBV5-6	CASSPGQGSNQPQHF
TRBJ2-7	TRBV12-3/TRBV12-4	CASSSGQGARDEQYF
TRBJ2-7	TRBV20-1	CSAIYRDRFYEQYF
TRBJ1-6	TRBV5-1	CASSLAGGYSPLHF
TRBJ2-7	TRBV10-1	CASSESGRYEQYF
TRBJ1-1	TRBV5-6	CASSLWGDEAFF
TRBJ2-7	TRBV29-1	CSVIGQGALRQYF
TRBJ1-6	TRBV5-1	CAGTGTGSVSPLHF
TRBJ2-5	TRBV29-1	CSVGGRGAWYQETQYF
TRBJ1-1	TRBV29-1	CSVEELTEAFF
TRBJ2-1	TRBV4-1	CASSQWTSGPSSNEQFF
TRBJ2-5	TRBV3-1	CASSQEGALTQYF
TRBJ1-1	TRBV4-3	CASSQEFGGVGTEAFF
TRBJ1-5	TRBV5-5	CASSRTGVGNQPQHF
TRBJ2-7	TRBV7-3	CASSLSGHSSSYEQYF
TRBJ2-7	TRBV28	CASSSVRDRVTYEQYF
TRBJ2-7	TRBV11-2	CASSLRAFTGPREQYF
TRBJ2-7	TRBV6-2/TRBV6-3	CASSLGQFYEQYF
TRBJ2-2	TRBV2	CASTRDRTPTGELFF
TRBJ1-6	TRBV28	CASSFNVGAGSPLHF
TRBJ2-1	TRBV6-4	CASSDSSGGANEQFF
TRBJ1-2	TRBV20-1	CSAKAGQREGGYTF
TRBJ2-5	TRBV2	CASKENQETQYF
TRBJ1-2	TRBV5-1	CASSLTNEQYGYTF
TRBJ2-2	TRBV5-1	CASSYSGEGGELFF
TRBJ2-7	TRBV5-1	CASSLSGDTYEQYF
TRBJ2-1	TRBV3-1	CASSPGASQFNEQFF